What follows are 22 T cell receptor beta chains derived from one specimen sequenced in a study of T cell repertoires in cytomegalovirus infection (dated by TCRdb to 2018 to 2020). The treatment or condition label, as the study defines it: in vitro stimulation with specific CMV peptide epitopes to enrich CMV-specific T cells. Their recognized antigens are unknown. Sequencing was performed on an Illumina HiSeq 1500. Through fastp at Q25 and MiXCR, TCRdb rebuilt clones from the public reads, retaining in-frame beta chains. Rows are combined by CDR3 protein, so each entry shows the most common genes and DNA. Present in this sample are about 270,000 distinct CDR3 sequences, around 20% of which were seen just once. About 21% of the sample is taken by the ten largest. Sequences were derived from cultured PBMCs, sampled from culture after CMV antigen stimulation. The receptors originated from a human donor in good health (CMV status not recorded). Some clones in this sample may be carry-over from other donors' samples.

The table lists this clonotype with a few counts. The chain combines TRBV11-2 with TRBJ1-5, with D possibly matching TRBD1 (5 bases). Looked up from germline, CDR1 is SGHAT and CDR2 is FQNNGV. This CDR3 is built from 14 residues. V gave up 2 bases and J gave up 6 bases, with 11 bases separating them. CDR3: CASSLSRGGQPQHF. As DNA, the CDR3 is TGTGCCAGCAGCTTAAGTCGGGGGGGTCAGCCCCAGCATTTT. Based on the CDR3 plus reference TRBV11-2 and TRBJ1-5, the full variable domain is EAGVAQSPRYKIIEKRQSVAFWCNPISGHATLYWYQQILGQGPKLLIQFQNNGVVDDSQLPKDRFSAERLKGVDSTLKIQPAKLEDSAVYLCASSLSRGGQPQHFGDGTRLSIL.

CDR3: CSARASGRVGTGELFF. As DNA, the CDR3 is TGCAGTGCTAGAGCTAGCGGGAGGGTAGGCACCGGGGAGCTGTTTTTT. This chain joins TRBV20-1 and TRBJ2-2; 12 bases are a match to TRBD2. CDR3 length: 16 residues. Germline V gives CDR1 DFQATT, CDR2 SNEGSKA (reference sequence). Trimming cost V 1 base and J 4 bases; bases outside gene matches: 4.

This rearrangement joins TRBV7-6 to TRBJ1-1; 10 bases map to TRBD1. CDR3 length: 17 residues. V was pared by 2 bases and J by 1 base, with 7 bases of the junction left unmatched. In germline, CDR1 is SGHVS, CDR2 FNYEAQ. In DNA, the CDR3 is TGTGCCAGCAGCTTATACGAGACAGGGGGCGCGAACACTGAAGCTTTCTTT. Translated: CASSLYETGGANTEAFF.

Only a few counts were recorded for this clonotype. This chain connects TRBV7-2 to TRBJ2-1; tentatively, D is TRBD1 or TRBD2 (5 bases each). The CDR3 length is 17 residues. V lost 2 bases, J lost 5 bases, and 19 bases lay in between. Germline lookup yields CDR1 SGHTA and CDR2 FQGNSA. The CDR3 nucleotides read TGTGCCAGCAGCTTATTGGGACCGCAAACTCCTAACAATGAGCAGTTCTTC. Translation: CASSLLGPQTPNNEQFF.

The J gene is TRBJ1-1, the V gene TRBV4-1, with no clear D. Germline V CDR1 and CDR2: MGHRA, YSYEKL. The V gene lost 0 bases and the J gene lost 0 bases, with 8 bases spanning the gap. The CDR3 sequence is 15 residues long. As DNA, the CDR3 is TGCGCCAGCAGCCAAGAGTGGATGGTGAACACTGAAGCTTTCTTT. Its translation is CASSQEWMVNTEAFF.

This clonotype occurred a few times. CDR3 in DNA: TGTGCCAGCAGCGTAGGCGGGCCGTCCTACGAGCAGTACTTC. Its protein is CASSVGGPSYEQYF. J is TRBJ2-7 and V is TRBV9; perhaps TRBD2 as D (5 bases). The CDR3 sequence is 14 residues long. V was clipped by 0 bases and J by 1 base, with 8 bases between them. CDR1 and CDR2 from the germline V gene are SGDLS and YYNGEE. Filled out from reference TRBV9 and TRBJ2-7, the complete variable domain reads DSGVTQTPKHLITATGQRVTLRCSPRSGDLSVYWYQQSLDQGLQFLIQYYNGEERAKGNILERFSAQQFPDLHSELNLSSLELGDSALYFCASSVGGPSYEQYFGPGTRLTVT.

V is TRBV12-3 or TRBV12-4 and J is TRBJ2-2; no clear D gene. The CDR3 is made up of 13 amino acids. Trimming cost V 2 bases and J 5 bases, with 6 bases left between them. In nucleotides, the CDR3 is TGTGCCAGCAGTTTAATCGAAACCGGGGAGCTGTTTTTT. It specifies CASSLIETGELFF.

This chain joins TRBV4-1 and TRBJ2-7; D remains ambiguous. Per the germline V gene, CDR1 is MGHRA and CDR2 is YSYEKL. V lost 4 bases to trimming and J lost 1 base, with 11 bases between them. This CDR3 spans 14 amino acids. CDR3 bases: TGCGCCAGCAGCCCTCTTCGGCAATCCTACGAGCAGTACTTC. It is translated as CASSPLRQSYEQYF.

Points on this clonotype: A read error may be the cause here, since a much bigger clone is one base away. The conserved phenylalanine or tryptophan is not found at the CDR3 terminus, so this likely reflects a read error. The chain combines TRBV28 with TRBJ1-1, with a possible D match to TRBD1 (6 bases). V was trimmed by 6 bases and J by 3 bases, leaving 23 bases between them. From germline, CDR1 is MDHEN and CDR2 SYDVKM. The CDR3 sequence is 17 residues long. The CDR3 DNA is TGTGCCAGCAGCCTTCTACAGGGATTTATTTTGGACACTGAAGCTTTCCTT. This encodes CASSLLQGFILDTEAFL.

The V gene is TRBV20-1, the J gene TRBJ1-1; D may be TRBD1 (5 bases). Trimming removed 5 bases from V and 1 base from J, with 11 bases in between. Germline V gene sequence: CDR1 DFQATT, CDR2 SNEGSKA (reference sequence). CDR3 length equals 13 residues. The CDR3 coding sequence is TGCAGTGCTCTTACAGGACGGAACACTGAAGCTTTCTTT. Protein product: CSALTGRNTEAFF.

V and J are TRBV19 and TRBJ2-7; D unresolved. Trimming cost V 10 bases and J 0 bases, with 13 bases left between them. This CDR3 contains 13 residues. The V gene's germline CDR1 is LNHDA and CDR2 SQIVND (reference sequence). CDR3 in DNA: TGTGCCACCTCGTGGCGGAGCTCCTACGAGCAGTACTTC. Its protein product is CATSWRSSYEQYF. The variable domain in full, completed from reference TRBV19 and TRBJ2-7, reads DGGITQSPKYLFRKEGQNVTLSCEQNLNHDAMYWYRQDPGQGLRLIYYSQIVNDFQKGDIAEGYSVSREKKESFPLTVTSAQKNPTAFYLCATSWRSSYEQYFGPGTRLTVT.

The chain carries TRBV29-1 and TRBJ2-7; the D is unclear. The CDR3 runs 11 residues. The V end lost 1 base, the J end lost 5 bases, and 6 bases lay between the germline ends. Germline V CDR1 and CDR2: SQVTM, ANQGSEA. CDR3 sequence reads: CSVEGIHEQYF. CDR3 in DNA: TGCAGCGTTGAAGGAATCCACGAGCAGTACTTC.

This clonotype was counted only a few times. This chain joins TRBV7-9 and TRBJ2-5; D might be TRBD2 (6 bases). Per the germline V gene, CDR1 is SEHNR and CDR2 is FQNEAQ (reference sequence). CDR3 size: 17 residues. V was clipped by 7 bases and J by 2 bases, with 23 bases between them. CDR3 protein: CASTPEEGIFSQETQYF. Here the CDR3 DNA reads TGTGCCAGCACCCCTGAGGAGGGGATTTTCAGTCAAGAGACCCAGTACTTC.

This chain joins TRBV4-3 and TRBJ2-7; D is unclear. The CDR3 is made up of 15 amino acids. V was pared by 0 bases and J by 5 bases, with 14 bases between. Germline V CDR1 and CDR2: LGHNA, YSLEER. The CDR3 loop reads CASSQESFVSDEQYF. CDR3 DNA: TGCGCCAGCAGCCAAGAGTCGTTTGTTTCAGACGAGCAGTACTTC.

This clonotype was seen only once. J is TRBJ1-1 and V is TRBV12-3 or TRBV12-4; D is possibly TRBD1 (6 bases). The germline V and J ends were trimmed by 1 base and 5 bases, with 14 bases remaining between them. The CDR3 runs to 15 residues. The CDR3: CASSLGPQGRTEAFF. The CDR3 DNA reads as TGTGCCAGCAGTTTAGGGCCCCAGGGGCGGACTGAAGCTTTCTTT.

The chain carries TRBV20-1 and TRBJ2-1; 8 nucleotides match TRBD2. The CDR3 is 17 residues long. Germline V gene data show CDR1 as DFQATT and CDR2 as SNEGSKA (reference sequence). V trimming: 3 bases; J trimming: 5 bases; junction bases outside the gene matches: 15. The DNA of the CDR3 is TGCAGTGCTAGTGGGGGTACTAGCGGAGTAACCCACAATGAGCAGTTCTTC. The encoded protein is CSASGGTSGVTHNEQFF.

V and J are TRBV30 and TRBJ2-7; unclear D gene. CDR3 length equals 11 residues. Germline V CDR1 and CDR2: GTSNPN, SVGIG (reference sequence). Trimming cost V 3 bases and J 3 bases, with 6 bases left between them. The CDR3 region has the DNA TGTGCCTGGAGGGGCAGCTACGAGCAGTACTTC. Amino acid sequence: CAWRGSYEQYF.

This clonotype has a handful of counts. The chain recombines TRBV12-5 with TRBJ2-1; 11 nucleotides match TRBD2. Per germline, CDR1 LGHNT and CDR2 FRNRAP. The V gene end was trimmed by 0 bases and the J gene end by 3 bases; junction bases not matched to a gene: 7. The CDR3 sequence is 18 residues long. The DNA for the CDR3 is TGTGCTAGTGGTTTGGTTTCTAGCGGGAGGATTAGCTACAATGAGCAGTTCTTC. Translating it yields CASGLVSSGRISYNEQFF.

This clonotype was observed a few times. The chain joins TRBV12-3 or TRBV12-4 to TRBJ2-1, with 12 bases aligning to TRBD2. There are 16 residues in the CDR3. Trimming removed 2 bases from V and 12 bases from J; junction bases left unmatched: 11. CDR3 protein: CASSLLRLAGGPGQFF. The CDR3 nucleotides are TGTGCCAGCAGTTTACTGCGGCTAGCGGGAGGGCCCGGGCAGTTCTTC.

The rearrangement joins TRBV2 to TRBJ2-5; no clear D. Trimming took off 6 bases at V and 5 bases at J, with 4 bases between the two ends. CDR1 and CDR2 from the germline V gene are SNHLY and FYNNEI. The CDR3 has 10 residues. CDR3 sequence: CASRWETQYF. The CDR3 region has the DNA TGTGCCAGCAGATGGGAGACCCAGTACTTC. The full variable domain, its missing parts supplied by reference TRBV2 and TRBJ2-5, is EPEVTQTPSHQVTQMGQEVILRCVPISNHLYFYWYRQILGQKVEFLVSFYNNEISEKSEIFDDQFSVERPDGSNFTLKIRSTKLEDSAMYFCASRWETQYFGPGTRLLVL.

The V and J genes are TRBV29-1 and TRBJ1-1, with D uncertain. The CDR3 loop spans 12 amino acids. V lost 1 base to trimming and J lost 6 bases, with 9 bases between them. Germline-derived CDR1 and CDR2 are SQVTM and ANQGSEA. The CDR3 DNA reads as TGCAGCGTTGAAGGGGGTAGAGCTGAAGCTTTCTTT. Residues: CSVEGGRAEAFF.

CDR3 amino acids: CSAYRATEAFF. The DNA for the CDR3 is TGCAGTGCTTACAGAGCCACTGAAGCTTTCTTT. The gene calls are TRBV20-1 and TRBJ1-1; D not certain. Per germline, CDR1 DFQATT and CDR2 SNEGSKA (reference sequence). The CDR3 runs 11 residues. V shed 5 bases and J shed 4 bases, with 8 bases lying between them.